The T cell receptor (beta chain) under discussion was sequenced for a study of blood T cell repertoires in COVID-19. Looking at the study overall: From the United States, Italy and Spain came samples of acute and convalescent COVID-19. In each case, the material was cDNA or gDNA derived from T cells, B-cell-depleted T cells, or PBMCs.

Germline trimming cut 4 bases from V and 6 bases from J; bases unmatched to any gene: 4. Per germline, CDR1 SGHTA and CDR2 FQGTGA. The CDR3 is made up of 14 amino acids. Authors' data handling: Amplification of reference gene primers was used by the study to estimate nucleated cell counts. Clones were sequenced by immunoSEQ multiplex PCR, and TCRdb holds only the in-frame ones, with some missing. That table is the source of V, J and clone size, and D and trimming were worked out from the DNA. Among roughly 100,000 clones, roughly 87% were seen once, and the ten largest hold about 6.3%. Sequencing was carried out using peripheral blood. The TCR was taken from a human donor in a cohort sampled during active COVID-19. This chain uses TRBV7-3 with TRBJ2-1; 9 bases map to TRBD2. The CDR3 reads CASSSAGGTNEQFF. For the CDR3, the DNA is TGTGCCAGCAGCTCAGCGGGAGGAACCAATGAGCAGTTCTTC.